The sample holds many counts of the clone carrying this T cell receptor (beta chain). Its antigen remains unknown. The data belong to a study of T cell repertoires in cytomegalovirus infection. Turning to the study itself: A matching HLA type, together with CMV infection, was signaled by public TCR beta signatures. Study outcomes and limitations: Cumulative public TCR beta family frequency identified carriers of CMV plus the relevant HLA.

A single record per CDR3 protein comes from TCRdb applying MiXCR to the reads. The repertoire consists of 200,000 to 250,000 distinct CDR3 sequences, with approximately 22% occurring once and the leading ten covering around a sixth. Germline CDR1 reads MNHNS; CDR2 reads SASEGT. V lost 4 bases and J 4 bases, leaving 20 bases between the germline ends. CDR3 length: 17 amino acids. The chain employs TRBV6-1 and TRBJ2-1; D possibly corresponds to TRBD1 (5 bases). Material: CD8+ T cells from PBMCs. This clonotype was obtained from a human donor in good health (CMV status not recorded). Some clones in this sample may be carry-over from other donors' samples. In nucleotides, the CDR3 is TGTGCCAGCAGTGCCCGACAGCGTACTGTTGGGTACAATGAGCAGTTCTTC. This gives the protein CASSARQRTVGYNEQFF.